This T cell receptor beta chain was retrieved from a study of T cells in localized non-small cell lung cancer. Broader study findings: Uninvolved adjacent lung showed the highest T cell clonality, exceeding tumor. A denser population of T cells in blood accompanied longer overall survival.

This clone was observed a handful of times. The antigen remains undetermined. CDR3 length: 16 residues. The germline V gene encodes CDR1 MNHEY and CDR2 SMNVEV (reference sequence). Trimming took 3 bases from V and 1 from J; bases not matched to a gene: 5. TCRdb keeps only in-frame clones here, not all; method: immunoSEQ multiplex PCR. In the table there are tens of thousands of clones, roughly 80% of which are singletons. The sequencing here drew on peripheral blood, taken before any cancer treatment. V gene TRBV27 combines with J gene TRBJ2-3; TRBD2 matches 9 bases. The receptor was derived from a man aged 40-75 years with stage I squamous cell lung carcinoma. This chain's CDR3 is CASSLSVAGGTDTQYF. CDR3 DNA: TGTGCCAGCAGTTTGTCCGTAGCGGGGGGCACAGATACGCAGTATTTT.